The entry below gives a single TCR beta chain sequence along with its context. Germline CDR1 and CDR2: KGHSH and LQKENI. The CDR3 length is 14 residues. The V gene lost 5 bases and the J gene lost 5 bases, with 15 bases spanning the gap. The entry originates in a study of blood T cell repertoires in COVID-19. Across the whole study: Both acute and convalescent COVID-19 samples were obtained from the United States, Italy and Spain. Sources were T cells, B-cell-depleted T cells, or PBMCs; the material itself was cDNA or gDNA.

Original handling: Nucleated cell number was recorded as an estimate derived from reference gene primer amplification. Data came from immunoSEQ multiplex PCR; TCRdb stores just in-frame clones and leaves some out. The DNA was the basis for D and trimming; V, J and clone size are from that table. The table records about 94,000 clones, 80% of them present only once. This sequence joins TRBV18 and TRBJ1-2; unclear D gene. This clonotype was sampled from a woman older than 75 with acute or convalescent COVID-19. Input material: peripheral blood. CDR3 in amino acids: CASSAPGSGYGYTF. The DNA of the CDR3 is TGTGCCAGCTCAGCCCCGGGCAGCGGATATGGCTACACCTTC.